Listed below are T cell receptor beta chains from one sample, sequenced in a study of CD8 T cells in Susac syndrome. A single record per CDR3 protein comes from TCRdb applying MiXCR to the immunoSEQ multiplex PCR reads. This sample has roughly 80,000 distinct CDR3 sequences, with about 93% found just once. Source material: CD8+ T cells from PBMCs. These TCRs come from a human donor in good health. CDR3s include the opening cysteine and the closing phenylalanine or tryptophan. The order of the fields is V gene, J gene, CDR3 protein.

>TRBV28|TRBJ1-2
CASSTSQGADYGYTF
>TRBV7-8|TRBJ1-2
CASSPRTGGTGYTF
>TRBV12-3/TRBV12-4|TRBJ1-5
CASSPPGGLNQPQHF
>TRBV7-3|TRBJ2-2
CASSLISGTNTGELFF
>TRBV27|TRBJ1-2
CASSVRQGGGYTF
>TRBV19|TRBJ2-6
CARPLDRWILGANVLTF
>TRBV2|TRBJ1-1
CASSEVRATEAFF
>TRBV29-1|TRBJ2-7
CSVAGGSIPYEQYF
>TRBV27|TRBJ1-4
CASSSLISNEKLFF
>TRBV5-6|TRBJ2-7
CASSLAGQGYEQYF
>TRBV20-1|TRBJ2-3
CSADFLGDGQADTQYF
>TRBV28|TRBJ1-5
CASRSPSAVRRGPQHF
>TRBV6-5|TRBJ2-2
CASGTLAGELFF
>TRBV20-1|TRBJ1-1
CSAREGGEGTEAFF
>TRBV20-1|TRBJ2-6
CSAKAGRANVLTF
>TRBV30|TRBJ1-5
CAWIIKRNQPQHF
>TRBV20-1|TRBJ2-7
CSARDVKAPYEQYF
>TRBV6-4|TRBJ2-1
CASSDSSYNEQFF
>TRBV13|TRBJ2-5
CASSDRQRGPLQETQYF
>TRBV27|TRBJ1-4
CASSLISPRKFEKLFF
>TRBV5-6|TRBJ2-3
CASSLRRESFLTDTQYF
>TRBV6-5|TRBJ2-1
CASSWRASGSWEQFF
>TRBV4-1|TRBJ2-7
CASSQVPQGTYEQYF
>TRBV7-8|TRBJ2-7
CASSLDYEQYF
>TRBV7-6|TRBJ2-3
CASSLGRQGRPGDTQYF
>TRBV3-1|TRBJ1-6
CASSAGDAPASYNSPLHF
>TRBV6-1|TRBJ2-1
CASSPDGVWDNEQFF
>TRBV5-1|TRBJ1-2
CASSPGQGMYGYTF
>TRBV29-1|TRBJ2-7
CSPEYPSNHEQYF
>TRBV12-3/TRBV12-4|TRBJ2-1
CASSPGLERYYNEQFF
>TRBV13|TRBJ1-6
CASSLGLGGWNSPLHF
>TRBV20-1|TRBJ1-2
CSARPLAALQVAYGYTF
>TRBV30|TRBJ1-1
CAWSVGNMAEAFF
>TRBV29-1|TRBJ2-7
CSVVSRSTYEQYF
>TRBV15|TRBJ2-3
CATSRGRGRTDTQYF
>TRBV7-9|TRBJ2-5
CASWGRETQYF
>TRBV28|TRBJ2-5
CASSSPSGAPYQETQYF
>TRBV9|TRBJ1-4
CASSGYGGTNEKLFF
>TRBV12-3/TRBV12-4|TRBJ2-2
CASSPEGGHTGELFF
>TRBV4-1|TRBJ1-1
CASSQGDFSDTEAFF
>TRBV24-1|TRBJ2-1
CATSTGTLDNEQFF
>TRBV6-5|TRBJ2-1
CASSYDDLSGSRSYNEQFF
>TRBV9|TRBJ2-1
CASSVIDSAYNEQFF
>TRBV2|TRBJ1-2
CASRTIDRDYGYTF
>TRBV7-2|TRBJ1-6
CASSSSLGSYNSPLHF
>TRBV15|TRBJ1-5
CATSRGDVGTLGQPQHF